The 22 T cell receptor beta chains below all came from one sample that was sequenced in a study of CD8+ T cells in alopecia areata. RNA extraction was followed by reverse transcription into cDNA, which acted as the sequencing template. TCRdb's table, derived via immunoSEQ multiplex PCR, lists solely in-frame clones and lacks some. The sample contains fewer than 250,000 clones, less than 70% of which appear only once. Treatment: oral pan-JAK inhibitor, 5-10 mg twice daily. The sequenced sample was CD4+ T cells sorted from blood, obtained between weeks 49 and 50, from a patient treated with tofacitinib. All receptors come from a human donor with alopecia areata.

The chain employs TRBV30 and TRBJ2-1; D call uncertain. The germline V and J ends were trimmed by 2 bases and 11 bases, with 7 bases remaining between them. CDR3 length: 10 amino acids. Germline CDR1 and CDR2: GTSNPN and SVGIG (reference sequence). The CDR3 region has the DNA TGTGCCTGGAGTCCCGTTCAGCAGTTCTTC. Its protein is CAWSPVQQFF.

This clone was detected only a few times. The chain employs TRBV29-1 and TRBJ1-2; D is ambiguous. V was pared by 8 bases and J by 6 bases, with 10 bases between. Germline V gene sequence: CDR1 SQVTM, CDR2 ANQGSEA. The CDR3 is made up of 10 amino acids. CDR3 coding DNA: TGCAGCTTAGGGTTGGATGGCTACACCTTC. It translates to CSLGLDGYTF. Full variable domain (missing parts from reference TRBV29-1 and TRBJ1-2): SAVISQKPSRDICQRGTSLTIQCQVDSQVTMMFWYRQQPGQSLTLIATANQGSEATYESGFVIDKFPISRPNLTFSTLTVSNMSPEDSSIYLCSLGLDGYTFGSGTRLTVV.

This chain joins TRBV30 and TRBJ1-6; TRBD1 matches at 7 bases. The germline V gene has CDR1 GTSNPN and CDR2 SVGIG (reference sequence). J lost 7 bases, V lost 0 bases, and 3 bases had no gene match. This CDR3 comprises 14 residues. The DNA for the CDR3 is TGTGCCTGGAGTGTAGGACAGGAGAATTCACCCCTCCACTTT. Its translation: CAWSVGQENSPLHF.

The CDR3 here is CSIGQVGTGELFF. The CDR3 DNA reads as TGCAGCATCGGACAGGTTGGCACCGGGGAGCTGTTTTTT. This sequence joins TRBV29-1 and TRBJ2-2; 7 positions match TRBD1. Germline-derived CDR1 and CDR2 are SQVTM and ANQGSEA. This CDR3 region has 13 residues. The junction had 7 bases not matched to a gene; V was cut back by 8 bases and J by 4 bases.

This clone was detected only a few times. V is TRBV7-8 and J is TRBJ1-1; no reliable D call. CDR1 is SGHVS and CDR2 is FQNEAQ in the germline V gene. The CDR3 runs 14 residues. The V gene lost 5 bases and the J gene lost 1 base, with 11 bases spanning the gap. Here the CDR3 DNA reads TGTGCCAGCAGCATAGGTACTGCGAACACTGAAGCTTTCTTT. This sequence encodes CASSIGTANTEAFF.

The chain is built from TRBV30 and TRBJ1-5, with D unresolved. CDR3 length: 15 amino acids. Germline V lookup: CDR1 GTSNPN, CDR2 SVGIG (reference sequence). V lost 0 bases, J lost 6 bases, and 15 bases lay in between. CDR3 amino acids: CAWSVGNRRSQPQHF. The CDR3 region has the DNA TGTGCCTGGAGTGTGGGGAACAGAAGGAGTCAGCCCCAGCATTTT.

This rearrangement joins TRBV9 to TRBJ2-5, with D hard to call. In germline, CDR1 is SGDLS, CDR2 YYNGEE. There are 15 residues in the CDR3. Trimming took 0 bases from V and 3 from J, leaving 12 bases between them. As DNA, the CDR3 is TGTGCCAGCAGCGTAGGAGGAGAACTCAAAGAGACCCAGTACTTC. Translated, it gives CASSVGGELKETQYF. Based on the CDR3 plus reference TRBV9 and TRBJ2-5, the full variable domain is DSGVTQTPKHLITATGQRVTLRCSPRSGDLSVYWYQQSLDQGLQFLIQYYNGEERAKGNILERFSAQQFPDLHSELNLSSLELGDSALYFCASSVGGELKETQYFGPGTRLLVL.

This clone was picked up one time. This chain joins TRBV4-3 and TRBJ1-6; D is possibly TRBD1 (6 bases). The V end lost 1 base, the J end lost 9 bases, and 13 bases lay between the germline ends. CDR3 size: 15 residues. Germline-derived CDR1 and CDR2 are LGHNA and YSLEER. The CDR3 region has the DNA TGCGCCAGCAGCCAAGTAATGGGGGCGAGTTCACCCCTCCACTTT. Residues: CASSQVMGASSPLHF.

V is TRBV4-3 and J is TRBJ2-1, with D possibly matching TRBD2 (5 bases). With 0 bases removed from V and 0 bases from J, the gap between germline ends came to 12 bases. Germline V gene lookup returns CDR1 LGHNA and CDR2 YSLEER. The length of the CDR3 is 17 residues. This CDR3 reads CASSQEVVGSSYNEQFF. CDR3 nucleotides: TGCGCCAGCAGCCAAGAAGTGGTGGGGAGCTCCTACAATGAGCAGTTCTTC.

The genes are TRBV5-1 and TRBJ2-7; tentatively, D is TRBD2 (6 bases). Germline V gene sequence: CDR1 SGHRS, CDR2 YFSETQ. This CDR3 is built from 12 residues. Trimming removed 2 bases at V and 6 bases at J, with 9 bases between. In DNA form, the CDR3 reads TGCGCCAGCAGCTTTAGCGGTGCCGAGCAGTACTTC. Residues: CASSFSGAEQYF. Full variable domain (rest looked up from reference TRBV5-1 and TRBJ2-7): KAGVTQTPRYLIKTRGQQVTLSCSPISGHRSVSWYQQTPGQGLQFLFEYFSETQRNKGNFPGRFSGRQFSNSRSEMNVSTLELGDSALYLCASSFSGAEQYFGPGTRLTVT.

The count of this clone is one. V is TRBV14 and J is TRBJ2-1; TRBD1 aligns across 7 bases. J lost 2 bases, V lost 7 bases, and 11 bases had no gene match. The CDR3 consists of 16 residues. Germline lookup yields CDR1 SGHDN and CDR2 FVKESK. The CDR3 reads CASNSEGGVPYNEQFF. The CDR3 nucleotides are TGTGCCAGCAACAGCGAAGGGGGCGTCCCCTACAATGAGCAGTTCTTC.

The chain has TRBV7-7 and TRBJ2-1; D is undetermined. CDR1 is SSHAT and CDR2 is FNYEAQ in the germline V gene (reference sequence). This CDR3 is 15 amino acids long. V was pared by 2 bases and J by 0 bases, with 8 bases between. The CDR3 protein is CASSLLGSSYNEQFF. The CDR3 coding sequence is TGTGCCAGCAGCTTACTGGGAAGCTCCTACAATGAGCAGTTCTTC.

The chain couples TRBV4-1 to TRBJ2-3, with no clear D. CDR1 and CDR2 (germline): MGHRA, YSYEKL. The CDR3 totals 14 residues. V shed 1 base and J shed 6 bases, with 11 bases lying between them. CDR3 sequence (DNA): TGCGCCAGCAGCCAAGCAAACTCCTTGGATACGCAGTATTTT. It specifies CASSQANSLDTQYF.

This clone was counted only a few times. The CDR3 is CASSRKGGNTGELFF. The CDR3 bases are TGTGCCAGCTCACGAAAAGGGGGAAACACCGGGGAGCTGTTTTTT. The rearrangement joins TRBV18 to TRBJ2-2; a weak D match, TRBD1 (6 bases). The CDR3 length is 15 residues. The V gene lost 4 bases and the J gene lost 2 bases, with 11 bases spanning the gap. The germline V gene encodes CDR1 KGHSH and CDR2 LQKENI.

The chain links TRBV5-1 to TRBJ2-3; 7 bases fit TRBD1. The CDR3 consists of 15 residues. V trimming: 2 bases; J trimming: 2 bases; junction bases outside the gene matches: 5. CDR1 and CDR2 (germline): SGHRS, YFSETQ. Here the CDR3 DNA reads TGCGCCAGCAGCTTTAACAGGGGTTCCACAGATACGCAGTATTTT. As protein: CASSFNRGSTDTQYF.

The chain links TRBV2 to TRBJ1-2, with D maybe TRBD1 (6 bases). There are 14 residues in the CDR3. Trimming stripped 2 bases from V and 7 bases from J, with 14 bases between. Germline values: CDR1 SNHLY, CDR2 FYNNEI. CDR3 sequence (DNA): TGTGCCAGCAGTGAAATGGGTCAGGGGTCTGGCTACACCTTC. This translates into CASSEMGQGSGYTF.

The chain carries TRBV29-1 and TRBJ2-1; 7 bases are shared with TRBD1. This CDR3 contains 11 residues. Unmatched junction bases numbered 6, after V lost 7 bases and J lost 9 bases. The germline CDR1 and CDR2 sequences are SQVTM and ANQGSEA. CDR3 residues: CSGGTVGEQFF. The CDR3 DNA follows: TGCAGCGGGGGGACAGTGGGTGAGCAGTTCTTC.

The chain recombines TRBV29-1 with TRBJ2-5; D tentatively reads TRBD1 or TRBD2 (5 bases each). Germline V gene sequence: CDR1 SQVTM, CDR2 ANQGSEA. This CDR3 is built from 14 residues. Trimming left V 7 bases short and J 5 bases short, with 20 bases between. The CDR3 bases are TGCAGCGCCAGATACCGGGACCGCCGGGAGACCCAGTACTTC. Amino acids: CSARYRDRRETQYF.

The J gene is TRBJ1-5, the V gene TRBV6-5, with a tentative D call TRBD1 (6 bases). In germline, CDR1 is MNHEY, CDR2 SVGAGI. The CDR3 is made up of 15 amino acids. With 4 bases removed from V and 2 bases from J, the gap between germline ends came to 12 bases. Here the CDR3 reads CASSSSRGRNQPQHF. The CDR3, as DNA: TGTGCCAGCAGTTCGTCCAGGGGTCGCAATCAGCCCCAGCATTTT.

There are many counts of this clone. This chain connects TRBV4-1 to TRBJ1-5; unclear D gene. Germline assignment: CDR1 MGHRA and CDR2 YSYEKL. The germline V and J ends were trimmed by 0 bases and 5 bases, with 14 bases remaining between them. This CDR3 is 16 amino acids long. CDR3 amino acids: CASSQDISQGYQPQHF. The CDR3 bases are TGCGCCAGCAGCCAAGATATCAGTCAAGGGTATCAGCCCCAGCATTTT.

This chain connects TRBV29-1 to TRBJ1-1; weak D call: TRBD1 (5 bases). CDR1 and CDR2 from the germline V gene are SQVTM and ANQGSEA. The length of the CDR3 is 13 residues. Deletions cut 6 bases from V and 2 bases from J, with 13 bases between. For the CDR3, the DNA is TGCAGCGTAGCGGGACGTACCAACACTGAAGCTTTCTTT. Translation gives CSVAGRTNTEAFF.

The V gene is TRBV5-4, the J gene TRBJ2-7, with 11 nucleotides matching TRBD2. V was clipped by 5 bases and J by 2 bases; unmatched bases: 9. CDR3 length: 16 amino acids. Germline CDR1 and CDR2: SGHNT and YYREEE (reference sequence). The CDR3 is CASRAAGTSGTYEQYF. CDR3 coding DNA: TGTGCCAGCAGGGCGGCCGGGACTAGCGGTACCTACGAGCAGTACTTC.